The 15 T cell receptor beta chains below all came from one sample that was sequenced in a study of blood T cell repertoires in COVID-19. Sequencing was performed with immunoSEQ multiplex PCR; in TCRdb, only in-frame clones are kept and a portion is missing. This sample has around 300,000 clones, with over 75% found just once. Sample: peripheral blood. The receptors shown here come from a woman aged 25 to 39 with COVID-19, enrolled during active disease.

The CDR3 DNA reads TGTGCCAGCAGTTTAGGGACTAGCGGCGTTTACGAGCAGTACTTC. It encodes CASSLGTSGVYEQYF. The V and J genes are TRBV27 and TRBJ2-7, with 11 bases identical to TRBD2. Germline V gene lookup returns CDR1 MNHEY and CDR2 SMNVEV (reference sequence). The length of the CDR3 is 15 residues. After removal of 2 bases from V and 4 bases from J, the junction contained 4 bases not matched to a gene.

V usage is TRBV13 and J usage is TRBJ2-7, with 8 nucleotides matching TRBD1. This CDR3 contains 14 residues. Germline V gives CDR1 PRHDT, CDR2 FYEKMQ (reference sequence). V shed 0 bases, J shed 3 bases, and the junction held 1 base outside the gene matches. CDR3 loop: CASSLGDRVYEQYF. The CDR3 DNA reads as TGTGCCAGCAGCTTAGGGGACAGGGTCTACGAGCAGTACTTC. The full variable domain, with the rest looked up from reference TRBV13 and TRBJ2-7, is AAGVIQSPRHLIKEKRETATLKCYPIPRHDTVYWYQQGPGQDPQFLISFYEKMQSDKGSIPDRFSAQQFSDYHSELNMSSLELGDSALYFCASSLGDRVYEQYFGPGTRLTVT.

This rearrangement joins TRBV9 to TRBJ2-1, with TRBD2 matching 8 bases. This CDR3 contains 17 residues. Germline CDR1 SGDLS, CDR2 YYNGEE. V shed 4 bases, J shed 4 bases, and the junction held 13 bases outside the gene matches. CDR3 bases: TGTGCCAGCAGCACTTTCCACCCGGGACTAGGTTACAATGAGCAGTTCTTC. Residues: CASSTFHPGLGYNEQFF. Using reference TRBV9 and TRBJ2-1 for the parts outside the CDR3, the full variable domain is DSGVTQTPKHLITATGQRVTLRCSPRSGDLSVYWYQQSLDQGLQFLIQYYNGEERAKGNILERFSAQQFPDLHSELNLSSLELGDSALYFCASSTFHPGLGYNEQFFGPGTRLTVL.

This CDR3 is CASSSTDSYEQYF. The CDR3 coding sequence is TGTGCCAGCAGTTCAACGGACAGCTACGAGCAGTACTTC. The chain carries TRBV28 and TRBJ2-7, with a weak D call TRBD1 (6 bases). The CDR3 length is 13 residues. Trimming took off 4 bases at V and 3 bases at J, with 10 bases between the two ends. Looked up from germline, CDR1 is MDHEN and CDR2 is SYDVKM.

The chain recombines TRBV3-1 (or the pseudogene TRBV3-2) with TRBJ2-1, with 10 bases matching TRBD1. There are 20 residues in the CDR3. Trimming at V came to 4 bases and at J to 6 bases, leaving 21 bases not matched to a gene. The germline V gene encodes CDR1 LGHDT and CDR2 YNNKEL (reference sequence). CDR3 nucleotide sequence: TGTGCCAGCAGCCCACCTCCGGGACAGGGGTGGAGCGGAGCCAGCAATGAGCAGTTCTTC. Translating it yields CASSPPPGQGWSGASNEQFF.

The chain couples TRBV5-5 to TRBJ2-7; 7 bases match TRBD1. Trimming cost V 4 bases and J 3 bases; bases outside gene matches: 4. This CDR3 is built from 13 residues. The germline CDR1 and CDR2 sequences are SGHKS and YYEKEE (reference sequence). This CDR3 reads CASSPDRDYEQYF. In DNA form, the CDR3 reads TGTGCCAGCAGCCCTGACAGGGACTACGAGCAGTACTTC.

In DNA, the CDR3 is TGCAGCGTTCTGCTACCCACAGATACGCAGTATTTT. Protein product: CSVLLPTDTQYF. The chain recombines TRBV29-1 with TRBJ2-3, with unresolved D. Germline values: CDR1 SQVTM, CDR2 ANQGSEA. Trimming cost V 5 bases and J 2 bases, with 8 bases left between them. The CDR3 spans 12 residues.

This clone was picked up a small number of times. The genes are TRBV18 and TRBJ1-2; 7 bases match TRBD1. Germline V lookup: CDR1 KGHSH, CDR2 LQKENI. The CDR3 spans 16 residues. V was pared by 2 bases and J by 1 base, with 7 bases of the junction left unmatched. CDR3 nucleotide sequence: TGTGCCAGCTCACCAGGGACAGCAAGCAATAACTATGGCTACACCTTC. Translated: CASSPGTASNNYGYTF.

This sequence joins TRBV11-2 and TRBJ1-2, with D possibly being TRBD1 (6 bases). Trimming took 5 bases from V and 6 from J, leaving 22 bases between them. Germline V gives CDR1 SGHAT, CDR2 FQNNGV. The CDR3 consists of 16 residues. The CDR3 loop reads CASSPLRGVKGHGYTF. CDR3 nucleotide sequence: TGTGCCAGCAGCCCTCTCAGGGGCGTCAAGGGGCATGGCTACACCTTC.

The genes are TRBV19 and TRBJ2-2; TRBD2 agrees at 14 bases. The CDR3 covers 19 residues. CDR1 and CDR2 from the germline V gene are LNHDA and SQIVND (reference sequence). Unmatched junction bases numbered 13, after V lost 5 bases and J lost 5 bases. For the CDR3, the DNA is TGTGCCAGTAGTGCCCACCCGACTAGCGGGAGGGCCGGTACCGGGGAGCTGTTTTTT. As protein: CASSAHPTSGRAGTGELFF.

The chain carries TRBV6-5 and TRBJ2-2; D possibly corresponds to TRBD2 (6 bases). CDR3 size: 15 residues. Trimming took 6 bases from V and 3 from J, leaving 14 bases between them. Germline CDR1 reads MNHEY; CDR2 reads SVGAGI. The CDR3 loop is CASSRTTEDTGELFF. The DNA of the CDR3 is TGTGCCAGCAGCCGGACTACCGAGGACACCGGGGAGCTGTTTTTT.

The chain joins TRBV27 to TRBJ1-4, with D maybe TRBD1 (6 bases). This CDR3 comprises 15 residues. The ends were cut back, 6 bases at V and 8 bases at J, with 19 bases in the middle. Germline V gene sequence: CDR1 MNHEY, CDR2 SMNVEV (reference sequence). The CDR3 protein is CASSGGGAGEEKLFF. Written as DNA, the CDR3 is TGTGCCAGCAGCGGTGGGGGGGCAGGGGAAGAAAAACTGTTTTTT. The full variable domain, completed using reference TRBV27 and TRBJ1-4, is EAQVTQNPRYLITVTGKKLTVTCSQNMNHEYMSWYRQDPGLGLRQIYYSMNVEVTDKGDVPEGYKVSRKEKRNFPLILESPSPNQTSLYFCASSGGGAGEEKLFFGSGTQLSVL.

This clone was recorded once. The genes are TRBV6-1 and TRBJ1-4; D is undetermined. The germline V and J ends were trimmed by 1 base and 6 bases, with 3 bases remaining between them. Per germline, CDR1 MNHNS and CDR2 SASEGT. The CDR3 is 12 residues long. CDR3 in DNA: TGTGCCAGCAGTGAAGTAGATGAAAAACTGTTTTTT. Protein product: CASSEVDEKLFF.

This rearrangement joins TRBV7-9 to TRBJ2-3; maybe TRBD2 (8 bases). This CDR3 has 16 residues. CDR1 is SEHNR, CDR2 FQNEAQ, per germline (reference sequence). V was shortened by 3 bases and J by 4 bases, with 17 bases between the two germline ends. Here the CDR3 DNA reads TGTGCCAGCAGCTTCCAGACAGGGCGGGGGGCAGATACGCAGTATTTT. This gives the protein CASSFQTGRGADTQYF.

The V and J genes are TRBV7-9 and TRBJ1-5; D perhaps matches TRBD1 (6 bases). The germline V gene has CDR1 SEHNR and CDR2 FQNEAQ (reference sequence). The CDR3 extends over 14 amino acids. Trimming cost V 5 bases and J 6 bases, with 14 bases left between them. The DNA for the CDR3 is TGTGCCAGCAGCCCCACAGGGTTTTTTCAGCCCCAGCATTTT. Translated: CASSPTGFFQPQHF.